The sequence of this T cell receptor beta chain was determined in a study of identical twins. In this sample, this clonotype turned up a few times. The CDR3 is 15 amino acids. With V trimmed by 8 bases and J by 3 bases, 9 bases remained unmatched. The V gene's germline CDR1 is SGHAT and CDR2 FQNNGV. TCRdb re-derived calls from the 5' RACE reads in MiXCR, one entry per CDR3 protein. Found here are about 190,000 distinct CDR3 sequences, more than 15% of them singletons; the top ten hold 40%. The same sample was also used in a study of T cells expressing NK-cell markers. As reported in that work: From sorted CD3+CD56+NKG2C+, CD3+CD56+NKG2C- and CD3+CD56-NKG2C+ T cells came the TCR beta repertoires. There were seven HCMV-seropositive donors and one seronegative donor among the eight sequenced. Each of a handful of donors carried dominant NKG2C+ clonotypes accounting for roughly 1.0-8% of CD8+ T cells. Also leading the CD3+CD56-NKG2C+ fraction in a few donors were these clonotypes.

The chain employs TRBV11-2 and TRBJ2-1; 8 positions match TRBD1. Sequences were obtained from CD8+ T cells sorted from blood. The clonotype was recovered from a woman under 30 in good health. Here the CDR3 DNA reads TGTGCCAGCGGCAGGGGGCTAGAGGGCTACAATGAGCAGTTCTTC. Encoded protein: CASGRGLEGYNEQFF.